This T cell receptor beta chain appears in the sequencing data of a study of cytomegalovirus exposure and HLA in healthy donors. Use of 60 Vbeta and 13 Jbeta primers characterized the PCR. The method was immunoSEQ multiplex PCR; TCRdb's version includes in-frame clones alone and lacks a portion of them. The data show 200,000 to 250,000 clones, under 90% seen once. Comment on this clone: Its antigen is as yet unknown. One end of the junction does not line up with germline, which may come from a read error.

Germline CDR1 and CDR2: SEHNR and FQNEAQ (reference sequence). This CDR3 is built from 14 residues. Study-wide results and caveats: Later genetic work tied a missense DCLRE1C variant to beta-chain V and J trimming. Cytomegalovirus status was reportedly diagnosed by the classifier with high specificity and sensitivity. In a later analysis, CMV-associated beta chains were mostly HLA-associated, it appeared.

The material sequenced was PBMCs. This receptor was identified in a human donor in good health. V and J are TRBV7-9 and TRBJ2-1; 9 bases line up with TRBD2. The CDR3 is CSSSLAEGTSSQFF. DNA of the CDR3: TGTTCCAGCAGCTTAGCCGAAGGGACTAGCAGTCAGTTCTTC.